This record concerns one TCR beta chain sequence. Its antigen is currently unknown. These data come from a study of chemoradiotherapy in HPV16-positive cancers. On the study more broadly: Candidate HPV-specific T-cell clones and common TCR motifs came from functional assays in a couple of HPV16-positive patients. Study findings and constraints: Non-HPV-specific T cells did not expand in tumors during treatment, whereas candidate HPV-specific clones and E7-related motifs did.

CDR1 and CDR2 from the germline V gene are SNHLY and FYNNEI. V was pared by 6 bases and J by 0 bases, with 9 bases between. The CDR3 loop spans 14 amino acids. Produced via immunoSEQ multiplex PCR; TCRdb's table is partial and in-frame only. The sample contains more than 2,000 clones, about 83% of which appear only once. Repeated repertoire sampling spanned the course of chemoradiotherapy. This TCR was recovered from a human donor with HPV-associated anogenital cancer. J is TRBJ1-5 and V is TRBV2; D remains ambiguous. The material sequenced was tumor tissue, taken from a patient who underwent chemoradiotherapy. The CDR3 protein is CASSWANSNQPQHF. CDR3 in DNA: TGTGCCAGCAGCTGGGCAAATAGCAATCAGCCCCAGCATTTT.